Below are 3 T cell receptor beta chains sequenced from a single sample in a study of cytomegalovirus exposure and HLA in healthy donors. Primers for the PCR totalled 60 Vbeta and 13 Jbeta. Here immunoSEQ multiplex PCR was the method, and the copy in TCRdb shows in-frame clones only, minus some. The repertoire holds 150,000 to 250,000 clones, with 60% to 85% as singletons. The sample was PBMCs. These receptors were obtained from a girl aged 10 to 17 in good health and CMV-seropositive.

The CDR3 nucleotides are TGTGCCAGCAGCTTGGGGCCTAGCGCTAGCACAGATACGCAGTATTTT. This codes for CASSLGPSASTDTQYF. The V call is TRBV5-4, the J call TRBJ2-3; TRBD2 might be the D (6 bases). This CDR3 has 16 amino acids. Germline V gene lookup returns CDR1 SGHNT and CDR2 YYREEE (reference sequence). V was shortened by 0 bases and J by 0 bases, with 11 bases between the two germline ends.

The chain recombines TRBV2 with TRBJ2-3, with D tentatively TRBD2 (6 bases). Germline V gene lookup returns CDR1 SNHLY and CDR2 FYNNEI. V was trimmed by 6 bases and J by 3 bases, leaving 7 bases between them. The CDR3 has 12 amino acids. CDR3 residues: CASRLATDTQYF. The CDR3 DNA is TGTGCCAGCAGGCTAGCGACAGATACGCAGTATTTT.

This clone was found once. A junction boundary mismatches the germline segment, possibly from a read error. CDR3 sequence (DNA): TGTGCCAGCAGTGGCCCCCGGACAGGGTCCTACAAGCAGTACTTC. Its protein is CASSGPRTGSYKQYF. This chain links TRBV6-1 with TRBJ2-7; the match to TRBD1 covers 8 bases. Germline assignment: CDR1 MNHNS and CDR2 SASEGT. The CDR3 runs to 15 residues.